This T cell receptor (beta chain) emerged from a study of T cell changes during pregnancy in multiple sclerosis. J was trimmed by 1 base and V by 5 bases; bases with no gene match: 3. From germline, CDR1 is SGHRS and CDR2 YFSETQ. The CDR3 has 14 residues. Sequencing used immunoSEQ multiplex PCR; TCRdb keeps in-frame clones, though not all of them. The sample includes under 85,000 clones, approximately 92% of them seen just once. The TCR sequence derives from a female donor with multiple sclerosis, enrolled in a pregnancy study. This sample comprised CD4+ T cells from peripheral blood mononuclear cells, obtained before pregnancy. V is TRBV5-1 and J is TRBJ1-3; 7 bases are a match to TRBD1. CDR3 amino acids: CASSDRESGNTIYF. The CDR3 nucleotides read TGCGCCAGCAGTGACAGGGAATCTGGAAACACCATATATTTT.